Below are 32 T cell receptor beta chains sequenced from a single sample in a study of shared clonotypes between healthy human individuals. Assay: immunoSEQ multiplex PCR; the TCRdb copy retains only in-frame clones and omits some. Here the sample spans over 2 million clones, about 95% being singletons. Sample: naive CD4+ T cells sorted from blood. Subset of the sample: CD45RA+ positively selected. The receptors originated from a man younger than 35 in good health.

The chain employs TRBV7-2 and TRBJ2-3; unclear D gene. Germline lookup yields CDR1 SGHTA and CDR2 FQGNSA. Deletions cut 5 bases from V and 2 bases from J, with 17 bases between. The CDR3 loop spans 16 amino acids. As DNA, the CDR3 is TGTGCCAGCAGCCCCGTAGGGCTAGGGTACACAGATACGCAGTATTTT. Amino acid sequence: CASSPVGLGYTDTQYF.

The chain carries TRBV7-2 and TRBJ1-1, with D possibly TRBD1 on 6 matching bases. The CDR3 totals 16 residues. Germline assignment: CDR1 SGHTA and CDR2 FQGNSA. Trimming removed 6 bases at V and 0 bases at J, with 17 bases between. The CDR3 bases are TGTGCCAGCAGAGCAAGGACAGCCTACATGAACACTGAAGCTTTCTTT. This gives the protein CASRARTAYMNTEAFF.

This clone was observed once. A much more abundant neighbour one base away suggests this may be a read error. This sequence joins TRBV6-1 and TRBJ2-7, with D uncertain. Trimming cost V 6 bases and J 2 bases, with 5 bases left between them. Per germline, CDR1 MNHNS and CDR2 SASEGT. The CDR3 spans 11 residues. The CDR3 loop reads CASSPTYEQYF. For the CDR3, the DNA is TGTGCCAGCAGCCCCACCTACGAGCAGTACTTC.

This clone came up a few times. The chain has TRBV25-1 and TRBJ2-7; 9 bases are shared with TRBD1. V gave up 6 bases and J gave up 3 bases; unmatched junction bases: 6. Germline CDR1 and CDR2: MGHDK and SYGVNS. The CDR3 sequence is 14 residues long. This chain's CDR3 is CASRGGQGSYEQYF. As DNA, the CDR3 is TGTGCCAGCAGGGGGGGACAGGGTAGCTACGAGCAGTACTTC.

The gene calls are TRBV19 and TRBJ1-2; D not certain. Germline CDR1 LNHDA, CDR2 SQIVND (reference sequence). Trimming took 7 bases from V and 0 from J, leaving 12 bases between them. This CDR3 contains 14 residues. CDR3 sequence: CASTVVHSNYGYTF. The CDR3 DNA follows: TGTGCCAGTACGGTCGTGCACTCTAACTATGGCTACACCTTC. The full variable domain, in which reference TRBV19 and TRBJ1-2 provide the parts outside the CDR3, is DGGITQSPKYLFRKEGQNVTLSCEQNLNHDAMYWYRQDPGQGLRLIYYSQIVNDFQKGDIAEGYSVSREKKESFPLTVTSAQKNPTAFYLCASTVVHSNYGYTFGSGTRLTVV.

In nucleotides, the CDR3 is TGTGCCAGCAGTTCACCGGGAGATACCTACGAGCAGTACTTC. Translation: CASSSPGDTYEQYF. The gene calls are TRBV6-6 and TRBJ2-7; a weak D match, TRBD2 (6 bases). The CDR3 loop spans 14 amino acids. The germline V and J ends were trimmed by 4 bases and 2 bases, with 12 bases remaining between them. Germline V gene sequence: CDR1 MNHNY, CDR2 SVGAGI (reference sequence).

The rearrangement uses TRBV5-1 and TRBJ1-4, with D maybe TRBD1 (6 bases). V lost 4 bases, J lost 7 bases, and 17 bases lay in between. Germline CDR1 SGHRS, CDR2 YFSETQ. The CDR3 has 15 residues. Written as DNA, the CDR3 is TGCGCCAGCAGCGCGACTGCAGGGGAAGGTGAAAAACTGTTTTTT. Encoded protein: CASSATAGEGEKLFF.

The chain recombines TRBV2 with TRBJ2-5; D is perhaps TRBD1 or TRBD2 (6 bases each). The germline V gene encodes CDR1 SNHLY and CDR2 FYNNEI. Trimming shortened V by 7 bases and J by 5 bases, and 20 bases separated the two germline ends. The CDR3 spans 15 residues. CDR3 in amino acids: CASTERAPGAETQYF. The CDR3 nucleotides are TGTGCCAGCACTGAGCGGGCGCCGGGGGCGGAGACCCAGTACTTC. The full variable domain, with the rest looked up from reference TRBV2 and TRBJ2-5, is EPEVTQTPSHQVTQMGQEVILRCVPISNHLYFYWYRQILGQKVEFLVSFYNNEISEKSEIFDDQFSVERPDGSNFTLKIRSTKLEDSAMYFCASTERAPGAETQYFGPGTRLLVL.

Here the CDR3 reads CASSGQGPNTEAFF. DNA of the CDR3: TGCGCCAGCAGCGGACAGGGGCCGAACACTGAAGCTTTCTTT. V usage is TRBV5-1 and J usage is TRBJ1-1; TRBD1 matches at 9 bases. Germline V CDR1 and CDR2: SGHRS, YFSETQ. This CDR3 has 14 amino acids. V gave up 4 bases and J gave up 1 base; unmatched junction bases: 2.

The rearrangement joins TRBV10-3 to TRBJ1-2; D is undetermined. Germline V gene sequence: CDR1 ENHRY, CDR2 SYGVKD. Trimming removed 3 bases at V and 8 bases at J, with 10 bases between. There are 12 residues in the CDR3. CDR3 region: CAISELGRGYTF. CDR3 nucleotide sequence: TGTGCCATCAGTGAACTAGGGCGCGGCTACACCTTC.

The CDR3 DNA reads TGTGCCAGCAGTTTGAACAGAAATCAGCCCCAGCATTTT. Encoded protein: CASSLNRNQPQHF. This chain joins TRBV28 and TRBJ1-5; D uncertain. V shed 3 bases and J shed 4 bases, with 7 bases lying between them. Germline V gene sequence: CDR1 MDHEN, CDR2 SYDVKM. The CDR3 spans 13 residues.

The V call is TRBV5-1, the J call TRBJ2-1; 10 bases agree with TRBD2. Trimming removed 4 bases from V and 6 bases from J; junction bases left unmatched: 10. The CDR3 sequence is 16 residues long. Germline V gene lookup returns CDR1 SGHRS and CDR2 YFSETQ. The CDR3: CASSVTGTSDGNEQFF. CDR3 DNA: TGCGCCAGCAGCGTAACCGGGACTAGCGACGGCAATGAGCAGTTCTTC.

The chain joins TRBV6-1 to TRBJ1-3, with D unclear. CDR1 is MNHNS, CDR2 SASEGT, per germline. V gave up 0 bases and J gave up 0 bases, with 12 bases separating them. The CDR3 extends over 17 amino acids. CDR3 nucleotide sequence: TGTGCCAGCAGTGAAGCGATCGGGGTCATCTCTGGAAACACCATATATTTT. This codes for CASSEAIGVISGNTIYF.

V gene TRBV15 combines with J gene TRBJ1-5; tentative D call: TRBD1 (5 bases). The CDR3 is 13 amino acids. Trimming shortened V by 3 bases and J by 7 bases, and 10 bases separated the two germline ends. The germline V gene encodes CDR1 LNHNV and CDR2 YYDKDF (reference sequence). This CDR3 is CATSRMKGQPQHF. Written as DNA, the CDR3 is TGTGCCACCAGCAGGATGAAGGGGCAGCCCCAGCATTTT.

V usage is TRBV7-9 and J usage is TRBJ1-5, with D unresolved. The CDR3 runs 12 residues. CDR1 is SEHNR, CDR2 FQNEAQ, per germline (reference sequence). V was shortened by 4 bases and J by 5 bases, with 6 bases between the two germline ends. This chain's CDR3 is CASSWLDQPQHF. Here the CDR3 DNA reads TGTGCCAGCAGCTGGTTGGATCAGCCCCAGCATTTT.

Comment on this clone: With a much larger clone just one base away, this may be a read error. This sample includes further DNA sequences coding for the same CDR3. CDR3 residues: CASSFGVGETQYF. The CDR3 DNA sequence: TGTGCCAGCAGCTTCGGGGTGGGAGAGACCCAGTACTTC. The chain is built from TRBV11-2 and TRBJ2-5; D may be TRBD2 (5 bases). CDR1 is SGHAT, CDR2 FQNNGV, per germline. The V end lost 3 bases, the J end lost 4 bases, and 9 bases lay between the germline ends. The CDR3 has 13 residues. Full variable domain (outside the CDR3, taken from reference TRBV11-2 and TRBJ2-5): EAGVAQSPRYKIIEKRQSVAFWCNPISGHATLYWYQQILGQGPKLLIQFQNNGVVDDSQLPKDRFSAERLKGVDSTLKIQPAKLEDSAVYLCASSFGVGETQYFGPGTRLLVL.

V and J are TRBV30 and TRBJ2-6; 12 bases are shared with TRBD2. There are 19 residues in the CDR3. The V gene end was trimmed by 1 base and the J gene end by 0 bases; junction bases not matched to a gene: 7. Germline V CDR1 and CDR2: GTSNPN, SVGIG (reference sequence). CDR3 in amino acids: CAWSALTSGGFSGANVLTF. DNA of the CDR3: TGTGCCTGGAGTGCTCTGACTAGCGGGGGATTCTCTGGGGCCAACGTCCTGACTTTC.

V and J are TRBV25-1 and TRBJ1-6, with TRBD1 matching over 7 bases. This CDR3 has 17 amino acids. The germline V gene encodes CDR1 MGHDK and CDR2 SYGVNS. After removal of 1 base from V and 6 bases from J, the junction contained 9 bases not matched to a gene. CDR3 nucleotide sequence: TGTGCCAGCAGTGAATCCTCTCCCGGGACAGCTAATTCACCCCTCCACTTT. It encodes CASSESSPGTANSPLHF.

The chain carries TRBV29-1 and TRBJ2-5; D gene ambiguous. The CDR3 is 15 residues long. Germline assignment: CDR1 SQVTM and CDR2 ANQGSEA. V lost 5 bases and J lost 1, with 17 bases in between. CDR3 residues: CSVLEGPSFQETQYF. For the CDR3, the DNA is TGCAGCGTTCTTGAAGGGCCCAGCTTCCAAGAGACCCAGTACTTC.

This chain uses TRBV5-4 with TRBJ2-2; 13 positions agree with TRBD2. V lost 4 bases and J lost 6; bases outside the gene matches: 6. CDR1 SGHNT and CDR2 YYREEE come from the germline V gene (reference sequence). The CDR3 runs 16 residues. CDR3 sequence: CASSAPTSGRSGELFF. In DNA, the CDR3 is TGTGCCAGCAGCGCTCCGACTAGCGGGAGGTCCGGGGAGCTGTTTTTT.

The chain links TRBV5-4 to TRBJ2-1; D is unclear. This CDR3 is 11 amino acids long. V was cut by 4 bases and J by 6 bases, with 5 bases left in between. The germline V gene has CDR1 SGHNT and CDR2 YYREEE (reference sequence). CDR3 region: CASSRSNEQFF. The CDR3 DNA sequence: TGTGCCAGCAGCCGTAGCAATGAGCAGTTCTTC.

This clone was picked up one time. The CDR3 sequence: CASSEGGGPQPQHF. The CDR3 bases are TGTGCCAGCAGTGAAGGGGGGGGGCCTCAGCCCCAGCATTTT. The chain couples TRBV6-1 to TRBJ1-5; TRBD1 is a possible D gene (6 bases). Germline V gives CDR1 MNHNS, CDR2 SASEGT. Trimming removed 1 base at V and 6 bases at J, with 10 bases between. CDR3 size: 14 residues.

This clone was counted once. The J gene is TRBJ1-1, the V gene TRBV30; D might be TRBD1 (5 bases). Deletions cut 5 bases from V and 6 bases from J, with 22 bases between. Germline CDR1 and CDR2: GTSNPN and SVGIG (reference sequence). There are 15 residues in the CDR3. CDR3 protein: CAWGASGRVAAEAFF. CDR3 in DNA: TGTGCCTGGGGGGCTTCGGGGCGTGTTGCGGCTGAAGCTTTCTTT.

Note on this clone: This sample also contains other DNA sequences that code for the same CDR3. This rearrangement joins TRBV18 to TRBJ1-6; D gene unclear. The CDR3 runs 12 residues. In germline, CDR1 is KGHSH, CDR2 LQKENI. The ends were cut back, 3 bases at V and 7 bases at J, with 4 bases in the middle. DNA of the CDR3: TGTGCCAGCTCACCTTCGAATTCACCCCTCCACTTT. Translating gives CASSPSNSPLHF.

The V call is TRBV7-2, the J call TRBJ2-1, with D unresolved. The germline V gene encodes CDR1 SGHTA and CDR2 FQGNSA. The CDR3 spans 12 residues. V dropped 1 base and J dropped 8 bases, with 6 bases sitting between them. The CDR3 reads CASSLVEYEQFF. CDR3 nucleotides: TGTGCCAGCAGCTTAGTGGAATATGAGCAGTTCTTC. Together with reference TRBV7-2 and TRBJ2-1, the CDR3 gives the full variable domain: GAGVSQSPSNKVTEKGKDVELRCDPISGHTALYWYRQSLGQGLEFLIYFQGNSAPDKSGLPSDRFSAERTGGSVSTLTIQRTQQEDSAVYLCASSLVEYEQFFGPGTRLTVL.

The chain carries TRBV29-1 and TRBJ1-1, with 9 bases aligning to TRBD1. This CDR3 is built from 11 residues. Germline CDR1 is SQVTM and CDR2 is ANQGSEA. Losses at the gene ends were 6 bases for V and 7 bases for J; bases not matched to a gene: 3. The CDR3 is CSVNRGHEAFF. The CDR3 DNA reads TGCAGCGTGAACAGGGGGCATGAAGCTTTCTTT.

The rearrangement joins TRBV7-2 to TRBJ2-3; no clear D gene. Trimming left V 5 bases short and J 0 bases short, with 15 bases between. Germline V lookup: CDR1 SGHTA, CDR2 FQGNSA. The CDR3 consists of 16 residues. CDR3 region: CASSLVVVGSTDTQYF. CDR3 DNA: TGTGCCAGCAGCCTAGTGGTGGTCGGCAGCACAGATACGCAGTATTTT.

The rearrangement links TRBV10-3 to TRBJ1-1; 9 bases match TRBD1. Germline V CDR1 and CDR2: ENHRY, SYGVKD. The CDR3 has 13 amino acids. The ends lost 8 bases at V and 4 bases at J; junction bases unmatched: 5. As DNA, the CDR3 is TGTGCCATCGGGACAGGGATTGGCACTGAAGCTTTCTTT. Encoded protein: CAIGTGIGTEAFF.

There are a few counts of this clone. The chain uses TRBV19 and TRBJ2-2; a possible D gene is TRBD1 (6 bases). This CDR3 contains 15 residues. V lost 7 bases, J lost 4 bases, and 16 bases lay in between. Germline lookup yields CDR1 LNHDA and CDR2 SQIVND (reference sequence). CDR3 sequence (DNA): TGTGCCAGTACTACGCAGGGGCACGCCACCGGGGAGCTGTTTTTT. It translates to CASTTQGHATGELFF.

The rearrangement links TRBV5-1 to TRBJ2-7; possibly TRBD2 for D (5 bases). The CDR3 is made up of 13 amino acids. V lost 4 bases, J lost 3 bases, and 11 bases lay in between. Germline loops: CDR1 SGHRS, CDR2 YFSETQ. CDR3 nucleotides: TGCGCCAGCAGCCCGGACGGGGACTACGAGCAGTACTTC. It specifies CASSPDGDYEQYF.

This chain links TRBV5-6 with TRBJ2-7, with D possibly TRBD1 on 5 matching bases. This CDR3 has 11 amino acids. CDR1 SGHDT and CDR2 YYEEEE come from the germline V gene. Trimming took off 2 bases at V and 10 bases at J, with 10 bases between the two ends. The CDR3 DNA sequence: TGTGCCAGCAGCTTAGGGGAAGCTCAGTACTTC. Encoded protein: CASSLGEAQYF.

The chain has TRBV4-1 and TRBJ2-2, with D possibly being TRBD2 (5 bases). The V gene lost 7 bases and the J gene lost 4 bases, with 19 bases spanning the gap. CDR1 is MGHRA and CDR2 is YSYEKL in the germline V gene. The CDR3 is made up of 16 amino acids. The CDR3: CASKISGGLTTGELFF. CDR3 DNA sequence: TGCGCCAGCAAGATTTCCGGAGGCCTGACCACCGGGGAGCTGTTTTTT.